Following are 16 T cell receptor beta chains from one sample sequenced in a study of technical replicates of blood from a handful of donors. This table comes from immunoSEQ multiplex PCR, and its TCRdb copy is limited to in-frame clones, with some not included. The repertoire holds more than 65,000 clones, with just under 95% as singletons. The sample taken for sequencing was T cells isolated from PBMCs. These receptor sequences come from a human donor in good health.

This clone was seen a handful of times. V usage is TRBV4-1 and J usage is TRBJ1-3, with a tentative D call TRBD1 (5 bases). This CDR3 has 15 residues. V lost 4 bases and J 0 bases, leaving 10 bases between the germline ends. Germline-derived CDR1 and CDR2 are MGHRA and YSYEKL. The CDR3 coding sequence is TGCGCCAGCAGCCTACAGGTATACTCTGGAAACACCATATATTTT. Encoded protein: CASSLQVYSGNTIYF.

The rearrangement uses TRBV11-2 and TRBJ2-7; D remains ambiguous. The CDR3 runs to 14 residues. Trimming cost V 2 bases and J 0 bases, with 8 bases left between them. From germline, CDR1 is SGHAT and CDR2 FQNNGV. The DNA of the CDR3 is TGTGCCAGCAGCTTAAGCCCGTCCTCCTACGAGCAGTACTTC. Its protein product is CASSLSPSSYEQYF. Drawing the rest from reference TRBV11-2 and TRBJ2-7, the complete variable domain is EAGVAQSPRYKIIEKRQSVAFWCNPISGHATLYWYQQILGQGPKLLIQFQNNGVVDDSQLPKDRFSAERLKGVDSTLKIQPAKLEDSAVYLCASSLSPSSYEQYFGPGTRLTVT.

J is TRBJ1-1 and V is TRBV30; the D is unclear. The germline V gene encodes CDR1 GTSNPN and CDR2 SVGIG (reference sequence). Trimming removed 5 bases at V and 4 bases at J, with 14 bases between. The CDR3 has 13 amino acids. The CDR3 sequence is CAWRQARGTEAFF. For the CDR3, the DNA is TGTGCCTGGCGGCAGGCGCGGGGCACTGAAGCTTTCTTT.

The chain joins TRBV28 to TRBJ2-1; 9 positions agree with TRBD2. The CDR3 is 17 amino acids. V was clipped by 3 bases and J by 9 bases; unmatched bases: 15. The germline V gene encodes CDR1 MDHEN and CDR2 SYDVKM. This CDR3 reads CASSFCAGGRFCGEQFF. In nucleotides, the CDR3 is TGTGCCAGCAGTTTTTGTGCGGGAGGGCGCTTCTGCGGTGAGCAGTTCTTC.

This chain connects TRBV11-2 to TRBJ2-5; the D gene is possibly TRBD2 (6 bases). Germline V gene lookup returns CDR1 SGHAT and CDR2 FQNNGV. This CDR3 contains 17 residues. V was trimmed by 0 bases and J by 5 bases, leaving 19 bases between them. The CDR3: CASSLDSEAGRLETQYF. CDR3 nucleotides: TGTGCCAGCAGCTTAGATTCGGAGGCAGGGAGGTTGGAGACCCAGTACTTC. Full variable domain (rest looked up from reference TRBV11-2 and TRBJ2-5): EAGVAQSPRYKIIEKRQSVAFWCNPISGHATLYWYQQILGQGPKLLIQFQNNGVVDDSQLPKDRFSAERLKGVDSTLKIQPAKLEDSAVYLCASSLDSEAGRLETQYFGPGTRLLVL.

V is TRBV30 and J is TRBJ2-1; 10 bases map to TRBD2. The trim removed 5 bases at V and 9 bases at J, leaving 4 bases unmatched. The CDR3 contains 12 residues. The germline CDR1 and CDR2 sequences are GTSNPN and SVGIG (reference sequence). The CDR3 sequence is CAWASGRTEQFF. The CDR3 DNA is TGTGCCTGGGCTAGCGGGAGAACTGAGCAGTTCTTC. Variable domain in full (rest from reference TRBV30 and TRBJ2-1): SQTIHQWPATLVQPVGSPLSLECTVEGTSNPNLYWYRQAAGRGLQLLFYSVGIGQISSEVPQNLSASRPQDRQFILSSKKLLLSDSGFYLCAWASGRTEQFFGPGTRLTVL.

The DNA for the CDR3 is TGCAGCGTTGACCGGGGATGGAACACCGGGGAGCTGTTTTTT. Amino acid sequence: CSVDRGWNTGELFF. The gene calls are TRBV29-1 and TRBJ2-2, with a possible D match to TRBD2 (5 bases). Germline V gene lookup returns CDR1 SQVTM and CDR2 ANQGSEA. Between the trimmed V and J ends, which lost 3 bases and 1 base, there was a span of 9 bases. CDR3 length equals 14 residues.

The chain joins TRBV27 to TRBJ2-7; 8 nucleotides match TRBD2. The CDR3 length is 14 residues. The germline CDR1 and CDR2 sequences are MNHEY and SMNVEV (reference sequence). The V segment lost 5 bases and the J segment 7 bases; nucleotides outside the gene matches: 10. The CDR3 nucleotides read TGTGCCAGCAGTAGAGCTAGCGGGTTTGGAGAGCAGTACTTC. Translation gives CASSRASGFGEQYF.

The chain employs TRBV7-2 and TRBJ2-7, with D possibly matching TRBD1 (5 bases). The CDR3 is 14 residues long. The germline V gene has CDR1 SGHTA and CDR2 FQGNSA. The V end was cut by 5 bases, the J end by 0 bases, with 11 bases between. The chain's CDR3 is CASSETVLSYEQYF. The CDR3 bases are TGTGCCAGCAGCGAGACAGTGCTCTCCTACGAGCAGTACTTC. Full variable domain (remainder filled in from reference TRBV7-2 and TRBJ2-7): GAGVSQSPSNKVTEKGKDVELRCDPISGHTALYWYRQSLGQGLEFLIYFQGNSAPDKSGLPSDRFSAERTGGSVSTLTIQRTQQEDSAVYLCASSETVLSYEQYFGPGTRLTVT.

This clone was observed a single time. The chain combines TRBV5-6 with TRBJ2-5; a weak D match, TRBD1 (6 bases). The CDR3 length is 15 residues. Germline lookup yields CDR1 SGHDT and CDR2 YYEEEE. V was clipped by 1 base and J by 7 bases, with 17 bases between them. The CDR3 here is CASSLHSLGGGTQYF. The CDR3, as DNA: TGTGCCAGCAGCTTGCACAGTTTAGGGGGTGGGACCCAGTACTTC.

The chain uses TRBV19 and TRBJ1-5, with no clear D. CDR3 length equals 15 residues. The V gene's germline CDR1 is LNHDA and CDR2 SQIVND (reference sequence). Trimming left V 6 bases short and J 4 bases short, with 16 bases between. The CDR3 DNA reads TGTGCCAGTAGCCCCGGGGTACAGTTAAATCAGCCCCAGCATTTT. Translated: CASSPGVQLNQPQHF. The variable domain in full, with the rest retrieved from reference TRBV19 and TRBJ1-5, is DGGITQSPKYLFRKEGQNVTLSCEQNLNHDAMYWYRQDPGQGLRLIYYSQIVNDFQKGDIAEGYSVSREKKESFPLTVTSAQKNPTAFYLCASSPGVQLNQPQHFGDGTRLSIL.

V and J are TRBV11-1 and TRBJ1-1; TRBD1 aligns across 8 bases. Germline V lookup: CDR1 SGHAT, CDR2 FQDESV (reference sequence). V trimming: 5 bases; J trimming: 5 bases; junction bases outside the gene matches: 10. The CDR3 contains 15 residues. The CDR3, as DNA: TGTGCCAGCAGCCCCACGGACAGGGCGGGGACTGAAGCTTTCTTT. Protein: CASSPTDRAGTEAFF.

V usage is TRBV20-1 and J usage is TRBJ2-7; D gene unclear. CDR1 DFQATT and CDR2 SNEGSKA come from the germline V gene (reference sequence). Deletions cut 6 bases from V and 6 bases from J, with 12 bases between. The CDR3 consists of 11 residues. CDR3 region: CSAFNSGEQYF. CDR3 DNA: TGCAGTGCCTTTAACAGTGGCGAGCAGTACTTC.

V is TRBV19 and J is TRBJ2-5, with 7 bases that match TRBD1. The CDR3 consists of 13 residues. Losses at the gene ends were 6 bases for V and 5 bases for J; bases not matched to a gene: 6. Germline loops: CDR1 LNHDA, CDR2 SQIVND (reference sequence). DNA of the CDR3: TGTGCCAGTAGCAGAGGACAGGCGGAGACCCAGTACTTC. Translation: CASSRGQAETQYF. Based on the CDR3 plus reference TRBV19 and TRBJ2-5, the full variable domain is DGGITQSPKYLFRKEGQNVTLSCEQNLNHDAMYWYRQDPGQGLRLIYYSQIVNDFQKGDIAEGYSVSREKKESFPLTVTSAQKNPTAFYLCASSRGQAETQYFGPGTRLLVL.

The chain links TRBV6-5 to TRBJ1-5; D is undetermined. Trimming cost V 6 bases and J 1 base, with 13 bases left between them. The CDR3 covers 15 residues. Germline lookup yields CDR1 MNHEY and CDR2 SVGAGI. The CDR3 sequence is CASSIRAASNQPQHF. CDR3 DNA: TGTGCCAGCAGCATACGAGCAGCGAGCAATCAGCCCCAGCATTTT.

As DNA, the CDR3 is TGTGCCAGCAGCAAGATCTTGCGGGGGCTCTTTGAGCAGTTCTTC. This translates into CASSKILRGLFEQFF. J is TRBJ2-1 and V is TRBV21-1; the DNA was not compared with TRBD2, the D call given in the table. TRBV21-1 is an annotated pseudogene. This CDR3 comprises 15 residues.